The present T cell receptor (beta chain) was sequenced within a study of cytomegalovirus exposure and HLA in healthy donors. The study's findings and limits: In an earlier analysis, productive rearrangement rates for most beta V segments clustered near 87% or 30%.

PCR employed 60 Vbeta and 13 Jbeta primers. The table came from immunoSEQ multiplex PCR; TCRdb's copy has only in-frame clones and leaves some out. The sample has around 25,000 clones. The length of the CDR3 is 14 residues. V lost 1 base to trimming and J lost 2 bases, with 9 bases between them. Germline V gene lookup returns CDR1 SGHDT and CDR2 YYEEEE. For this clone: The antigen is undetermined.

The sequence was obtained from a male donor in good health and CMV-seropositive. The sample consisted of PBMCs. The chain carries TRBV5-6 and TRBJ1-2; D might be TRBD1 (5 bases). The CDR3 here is CASSLFDRNYGYTF. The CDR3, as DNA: TGTGCCAGCAGCTTGTTCGACAGAAACTATGGCTACACCTTC.